The 21 T cell receptor beta chains given below trace back to one sample, sequenced in a study of T-cell reconstitution after alpha-beta-depleted transplantation in children. For TCRbeta, the library was prepared with unique molecular identifiers. One entry per CDR3 protein, called by TCRdb with MiXCR from the PCR reads. The sample holds about 980,000 distinct CDR3 sequences, around 30% seen once. Sequenced material: PBMCs, mostly from graft donor cells, taken 360 days after TCRalphabeta/CD19-depleted stem cell transplant. These receptors all stem from a boy under two years old who had a stem cell transplant for SCID, so the T cells may come from the graft donor.

CDR3 sequence: CASSLLLAWHEQFF. CDR3 coding DNA: TGCGCCAGCAGCCTATTACTGGCCTGGCATGAGCAGTTCTTC. J is TRBJ2-1 and V is TRBV5-1; D is undetermined. Germline values: CDR1 SGHRS, CDR2 YFSETQ. CDR3 length: 14 amino acids. V was cut by 4 bases and J by 8 bases, with 16 bases left in between.

The chain carries TRBV7-7 and TRBJ2-2; a possible D gene is TRBD2 (5 bases). This CDR3 contains 19 residues. CDR1 SSHAT and CDR2 FNYEAQ come from the germline V gene (reference sequence). V was pared by 2 bases and J by 5 bases, with 24 bases between. Here the CDR3 DNA reads TGTGCCAGCAGCTTAAAGGCGGGTGGGAGCGGTCCTACGACCGGGGAGCTGTTTTTT. This gives the protein CASSLKAGGSGPTTGELFF.

This clonotype has just a few counts. The V and J genes are TRBV13 and TRBJ2-7, with D perhaps matching TRBD1 (5 bases). The CDR3 is 12 amino acids. Germline CDR1 reads PRHDT; CDR2 reads FYEKMQ (reference sequence). With 3 bases removed from V and 6 bases from J, the gap between germline ends came to 9 bases. The CDR3 protein is CASSFSGPEQYF. In DNA, the CDR3 is TGTGCCAGCAGCTTTTCAGGGCCCGAGCAGTACTTC.

This clonotype was found many times. The rearrangement joins TRBV3-1 to TRBJ2-1; TRBD2 matches at 10 bases. With 1 base clipped from V and 4 bases from J, the junction kept 1 base outside the gene matches. This CDR3 contains 15 residues. Germline-derived CDR1 and CDR2 are LGHDT and YNNKEL (reference sequence). The CDR3 loop reads CASSQGAGGYNEQFF. CDR3 bases: TGTGCCAGCAGCCAAGGAGCGGGGGGGTACAATGAGCAGTTCTTC.

In its sample, this clonotype was seen a few times. The rearrangement uses TRBV28 and TRBJ2-7; D gene uncertain. The CDR3 totals 14 residues. The ends were cut back, 3 bases at V and 0 bases at J, with 9 bases in the middle. The germline CDR1 and CDR2 sequences are MDHEN and SYDVKM. The DNA for the CDR3 is TGTGCCAGCAGTTTCCCAAGGAGCTCCTACGAGCAGTACTTC. Its translation: CASSFPRSSYEQYF.

Comments on this clonotype: The CDR3 does not end in the conserved phenylalanine or tryptophan, so this is likely a read error. It is unclear where the CDR3 begins or ends on the DNA, so no DNA is shown, and the CDR3 is as TCRdb lists it. This chain uses TRBV4-2 with TRBJ2-1; the table names TRBD2, a call not compared with the DNA. The CDR3 extends over 15 residues, inclusive of both ends. Germline CDR1 and CDR2: LGHNA and YNFKEQ. This chain's CDR3 is CASSQDHGSGGKFSL.

The genes are TRBV4-2 and TRBJ2-7; 7 positions match TRBD1. With V trimmed by 0 bases and J by 5 bases, 13 bases remained unmatched. The CDR3 totals 17 residues. Germline-derived CDR1 and CDR2 are LGHNA and YNFKEQ. The CDR3 DNA is TGTGCCAGCAGCCAAGATTTAAGGGGCAGGGGGAACAACGAGCAGTACTTC. Its translation is CASSQDLRGRGNNEQYF.

This clonotype turned up a few times. The chain employs TRBV5-1 and TRBJ2-3; TRBD2 matches 11 bases. The CDR3 sequence is 17 residues long. The V segment lost 4 bases and the J segment 2 bases; nucleotides outside the gene matches: 9. Germline V lookup: CDR1 SGHRS, CDR2 YFSETQ. This CDR3 is CASSPDASGGLTDTQYF. CDR3 DNA: TGCGCCAGCAGCCCGGACGCTAGCGGGGGGCTCACAGATACGCAGTATTTT.

V usage is TRBV12-3 or TRBV12-4 and J usage is TRBJ2-1, with no clear D. Deletions cut 4 bases from V and 10 bases from J, with 11 bases between. This CDR3 has 12 amino acids. CDR3 residues: CASSSLVSEQFF. The DNA for the CDR3 is TGTGCCAGCAGTTCTCTAGTAAGCGAGCAGTTCTTC.

CDR3 loop: CASSLVDRDGYTF. CDR3 in DNA: TGTGCCAGCAGCTTAGTGGACAGGGATGGCTACACCTTC. This chain connects TRBV7-9 to TRBJ1-2; 8 positions match TRBD1. CDR1 is SEHNR, CDR2 FQNEAQ, per germline (reference sequence). With V trimmed by 1 base and J by 6 bases, 1 base remained unmatched. The CDR3 has 13 amino acids. The whole variable domain, filled in from reference TRBV7-9 and TRBJ1-2, reads DTGVSQNPRHKITKRGQNVTFRCDPISEHNRLYWYRQTLGQGPEFLTYFQNEAQLEKSRLLSDRFSAERPKGSFSTLEIQRTEQGDSAMYLCASSLVDRDGYTFGSGTRLTVV.

Comment on this clonotype: The final CDR3 position lacks the conserved phenylalanine or tryptophan, pointing to a likely read error. This chain links TRBV20-1 with TRBJ1-1, with D perhaps TRBD1 (5 bases). CDR1 is DFQATT and CDR2 is SNEGSKA in the germline V gene (reference sequence). V lost 1 base and J lost 1, with 10 bases in between. There are 14 residues in the CDR3. CDR3 in DNA: TGCAGTGCTAGAGCAGGGTCTCCGAACACTGAAGCTTTCTGT. Translation: CSARAGSPNTEAFC.

The chain links TRBV5-1 to TRBJ2-5; tentatively, D is TRBD1 (5 bases). Per germline, CDR1 SGHRS and CDR2 YFSETQ. This CDR3 spans 14 amino acids. Trimming removed 7 bases at V and 1 base at J, with 14 bases between. The CDR3 here is CASVLQVRQETQYF. The CDR3 DNA reads as TGCGCCAGCGTATTACAGGTGCGCCAAGAGACCCAGTACTTC. Drawing the rest from reference TRBV5-1 and TRBJ2-5, the complete variable domain is KAGVTQTPRYLIKTRGQQVTLSCSPISGHRSVSWYQQTPGQGLQFLFEYFSETQRNKGNFPGRFSGRQFSNSRSEMNVSTLELGDSALYLCASVLQVRQETQYFGPGTRLLVL.

The genes are TRBV5-1 and TRBJ2-7; D not resolved. This CDR3 spans 15 amino acids. V lost 4 bases to trimming and J lost 2 bases, with 16 bases between them. Germline assignment: CDR1 SGHRS and CDR2 YFSETQ. The CDR3 bases are TGCGCCAGCAGCCCCAGGTCCCACCAAACCTACGAGCAGTACTTC. Translated, it gives CASSPRSHQTYEQYF. The full variable domain, its missing parts supplied by reference TRBV5-1 and TRBJ2-7, is KAGVTQTPRYLIKTRGQQVTLSCSPISGHRSVSWYQQTPGQGLQFLFEYFSETQRNKGNFPGRFSGRQFSNSRSEMNVSTLELGDSALYLCASSPRSHQTYEQYFGPGTRLTVT.

There are a few counts of this clonotype. The chain carries TRBV20-1 and TRBJ1-2, with 10 positions matching TRBD1. The germline V gene encodes CDR1 DFQATT and CDR2 SNEGSKA (reference sequence). The CDR3 spans 12 residues. The V gene end was trimmed by 6 bases and the J gene end by 8 bases; junction bases not matched to a gene: 6. CDR3 sequence reads: CSAGQGDFGYTF. Here the CDR3 DNA reads TGCAGTGCAGGACAGGGGGATTTCGGCTACACCTTC.

The gene calls are TRBV2 and TRBJ1-1; tentative D call: TRBD1 (6 bases). This CDR3 has 16 amino acids. V was cut by 8 bases and J by 0 bases, with 19 bases left in between. CDR1 and CDR2 from the germline V gene are SNHLY and FYNNEI. This chain's CDR3 is CASRRLTGLLNTEAFF. The CDR3 DNA reads TGTGCCAGCCGCCGCCTCACAGGGCTTTTGAACACTGAAGCTTTCTTT.

This clonotype was seen more than once but under ten times. This chain links TRBV24-1 with TRBJ1-1, with 9 bases aligning to TRBD1. V gave up 4 bases and J gave up 4 bases; unmatched junction bases: 15. Germline assignment: CDR1 KGHDR and CDR2 SFDVKD. The CDR3 loop spans 18 amino acids. The DNA for the CDR3 is TGTGCCACCAGTGACGATTGGTCCGGGACAGGGTGTCGCACTGAAGCTTTCTTT. Protein sequence: CATSDDWSGTGCRTEAFF.

The chain uses TRBV12-3 or TRBV12-4 and TRBJ2-2, with D tentatively TRBD2 (5 bases). CDR3 length: 15 amino acids. Trimming pared 3 bases from V and 5 bases from J, leaving 13 bases between. The CDR3 DNA reads TGTGCCAGCAGTTTTTTGGAGGTGGGGACCGGGGAGCTGTTTTTT. Its protein product is CASSFLEVGTGELFF.

This clonotype was recorded a few times. The chain links TRBV30 to TRBJ2-1; a weak D match, TRBD2 (6 bases). CDR3 length: 12 amino acids. Germline V lookup: CDR1 GTSNPN, CDR2 SVGIG (reference sequence). Between the trimmed V and J ends, which lost 3 bases and 4 bases, there was a span of 7 bases. For the CDR3, the DNA is TGTGCCTGGAGCGGGGGATACAATGAGCAGTTCTTC. Its translation: CAWSGGYNEQFF.

This clonotype was detected only a few times. The genes are TRBV5-1 and TRBJ2-1; the match to TRBD2 covers 10 bases. The CDR3 covers 17 residues. Germline V gene sequence: CDR1 SGHRS, CDR2 YFSETQ. The junction had 11 bases not matched to a gene; V was cut back by 4 bases and J by 4 bases. CDR3 region: CASSGLLAGIQYNEQFF. The CDR3, as DNA: TGCGCCAGCAGCGGACTACTAGCGGGGATCCAATACAATGAGCAGTTCTTC. Full variable domain (outside the CDR3, taken from reference TRBV5-1 and TRBJ2-1): KAGVTQTPRYLIKTRGQQVTLSCSPISGHRSVSWYQQTPGQGLQFLFEYFSETQRNKGNFPGRFSGRQFSNSRSEMNVSTLELGDSALYLCASSGLLAGIQYNEQFFGPGTRLTVL.

About this clonotype itself: A junction boundary mismatches the germline segment, possibly from a read error. This chain links TRBV2 with TRBJ2-7; 11 nucleotides agree with TRBD2. The germline CDR1 and CDR2 sequences are SNHLY and FYNNEI. The CDR3 is 12 residues long. CDR3 sequence reads: CASSGASGGTNF. The CDR3 coding sequence is TGTGCCAGCAGTGGGGCTAGCGGGGGGACGAACTTC.

This chain joins TRBV3-1 and TRBJ2-6, with D tentatively TRBD1 (6 bases). Trimming removed 5 bases from V and 1 base from J, with 12 bases in between. The CDR3 loop spans 16 amino acids. CDR1 is LGHDT, CDR2 YNNKEL, per germline (reference sequence). Here the CDR3 reads CASSDRTVSGANVLTF. As DNA, the CDR3 is TGTGCCAGCAGCGACCGGACAGTATCTGGGGCCAACGTCCTGACTTTC.